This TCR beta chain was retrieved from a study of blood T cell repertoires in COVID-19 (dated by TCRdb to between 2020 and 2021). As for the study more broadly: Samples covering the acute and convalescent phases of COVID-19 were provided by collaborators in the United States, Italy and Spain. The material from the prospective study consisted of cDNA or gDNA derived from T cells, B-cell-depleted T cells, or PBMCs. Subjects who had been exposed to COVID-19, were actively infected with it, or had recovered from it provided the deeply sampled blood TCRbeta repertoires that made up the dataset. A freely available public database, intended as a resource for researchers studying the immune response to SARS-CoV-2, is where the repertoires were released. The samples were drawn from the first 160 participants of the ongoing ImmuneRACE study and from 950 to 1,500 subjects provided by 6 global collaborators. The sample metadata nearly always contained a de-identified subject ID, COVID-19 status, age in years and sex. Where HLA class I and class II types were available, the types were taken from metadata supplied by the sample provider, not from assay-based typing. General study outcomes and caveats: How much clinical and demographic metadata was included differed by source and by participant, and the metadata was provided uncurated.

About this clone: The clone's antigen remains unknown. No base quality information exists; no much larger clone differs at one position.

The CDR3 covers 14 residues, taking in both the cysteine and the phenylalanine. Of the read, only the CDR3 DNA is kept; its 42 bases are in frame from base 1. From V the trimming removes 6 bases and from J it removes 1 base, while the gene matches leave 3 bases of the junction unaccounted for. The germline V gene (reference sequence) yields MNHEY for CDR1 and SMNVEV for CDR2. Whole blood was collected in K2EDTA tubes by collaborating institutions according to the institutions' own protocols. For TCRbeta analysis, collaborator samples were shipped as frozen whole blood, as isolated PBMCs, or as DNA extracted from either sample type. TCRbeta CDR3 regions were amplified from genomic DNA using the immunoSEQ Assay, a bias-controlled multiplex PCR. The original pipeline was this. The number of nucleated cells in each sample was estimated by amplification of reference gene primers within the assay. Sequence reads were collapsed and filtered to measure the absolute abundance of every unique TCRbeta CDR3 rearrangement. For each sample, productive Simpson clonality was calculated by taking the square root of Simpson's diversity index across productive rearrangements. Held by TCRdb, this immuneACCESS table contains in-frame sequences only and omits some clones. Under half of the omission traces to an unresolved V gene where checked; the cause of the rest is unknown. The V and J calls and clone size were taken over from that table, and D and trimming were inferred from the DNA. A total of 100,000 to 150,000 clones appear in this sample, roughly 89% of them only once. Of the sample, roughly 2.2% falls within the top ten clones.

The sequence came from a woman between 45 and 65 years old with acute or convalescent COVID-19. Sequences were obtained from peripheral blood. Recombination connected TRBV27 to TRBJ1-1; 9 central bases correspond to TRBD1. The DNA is TGTGCCAGCAGCCAGGGACAGGGGAACACTGAAGCTTTCTTT. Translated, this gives CASSQGQGNTEAFF.